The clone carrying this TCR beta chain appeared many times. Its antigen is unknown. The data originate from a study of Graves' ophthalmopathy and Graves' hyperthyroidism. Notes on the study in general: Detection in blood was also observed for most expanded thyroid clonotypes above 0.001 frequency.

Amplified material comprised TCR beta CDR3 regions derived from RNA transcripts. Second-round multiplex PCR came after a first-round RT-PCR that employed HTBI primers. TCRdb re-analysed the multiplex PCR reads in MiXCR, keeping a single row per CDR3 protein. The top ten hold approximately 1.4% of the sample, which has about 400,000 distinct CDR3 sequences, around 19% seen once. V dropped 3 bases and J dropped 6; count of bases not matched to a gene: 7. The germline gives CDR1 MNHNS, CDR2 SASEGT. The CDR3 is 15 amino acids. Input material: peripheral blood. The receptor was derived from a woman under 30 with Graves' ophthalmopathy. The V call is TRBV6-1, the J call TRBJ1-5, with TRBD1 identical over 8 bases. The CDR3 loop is CASSDQGTGGQPQHF. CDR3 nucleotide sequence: TGTGCCAGCAGTGACCAAGGGACAGGAGGTCAGCCCCAGCATTTT.